The 27 T cell receptor beta chains reported below all come from one sample, sequenced in a study of blood T cells in healthy people across ages. Together with a sample-barcoded 5' primer, a J-beta primer mix was included in a second PCR lasting about 7 to 11 cycles. TCRdb recomputed calls from the 5' RACE reads with MiXCR, one row per CDR3 protein. The sample shows 540,000 or so distinct CDR3 sequences, 25% to 30% of them seen only once. The material sequenced was blood. The receptors here all came from a woman aged 65 to 85 in good health.

This clonotype was recorded a few times. The chain combines TRBV11-1 with TRBJ2-3, with D perhaps TRBD1 (6 bases). Trimming pared 7 bases from V and 2 bases from J, leaving 13 bases between. This CDR3 is built from 14 residues. Germline values: CDR1 SGHAT, CDR2 FQDESV (reference sequence). The CDR3 sequence is CASKTGHSTDTQYF. The CDR3, as DNA: TGTGCCAGCAAAACGGGACACTCCACAGATACGCAGTATTTT.

This chain uses TRBV25-1 with TRBJ1-1, with D unresolved. In germline, CDR1 is MGHDK, CDR2 SYGVNS. The CDR3 consists of 11 residues. The V and J ends lost 3 bases and 6 bases respectively, with 5 bases between them. The CDR3 sequence is CASSDRAEAFF. CDR3 coding DNA: TGTGCCAGCAGTGATCGGGCTGAAGCTTTCTTT.

The genes are TRBV11-2 and TRBJ1-1, with D perhaps matching TRBD1 (6 bases). The germline gives CDR1 SGHAT, CDR2 FQNNGV. V shed 2 bases and J shed 5 bases, with 15 bases lying between them. This CDR3 contains 15 residues. Written as DNA, the CDR3 is TGTGCCAGCAGCTTACAGGGGCCAATGTGGACTGAAGCTTTCTTT. Translation gives CASSLQGPMWTEAFF.

V usage is TRBV10-3 and J usage is TRBJ1-2; possibly TRBD1 for D (6 bases). The V and J ends lost 10 bases and 4 bases respectively, with 19 bases between them. The CDR3 is made up of 14 amino acids. Germline-derived CDR1 and CDR2 are ENHRY and SYGVKD. For the CDR3, the DNA is TGTGCCACCGGCAGCGCAGGGGTCGGCTATGGCTACACCTTC. This gives the protein CATGSAGVGYGYTF.

This clonotype was recorded a few times. V gene TRBV20-1 combines with J gene TRBJ2-3; 9 positions agree with TRBD2. With 6 bases clipped from V and 8 bases from J, the junction kept 15 bases outside the gene matches. In germline, CDR1 is DFQATT, CDR2 SNEGSKA (reference sequence). The CDR3 is 15 amino acids. CDR3 sequence: CSAHRNLAGRGTQYF. DNA for the CDR3: TGCAGTGCCCACCGAAACCTAGCGGGGCGGGGTACGCAGTATTTT.

In nucleotides, the CDR3 is TGCAGTGCTAGAGTGACTAGCGGGGGGCCAAGCTACGAGCAGTACTTC. It encodes CSARVTSGGPSYEQYF. V is TRBV20-1 and J is TRBJ2-7; TRBD2 aligns across 13 bases. Trimming removed 1 base from V and 3 bases from J; junction bases left unmatched: 6. CDR1 is DFQATT, CDR2 SNEGSKA, per germline (reference sequence). The CDR3 is 16 residues long.

V gene TRBV12-3 or TRBV12-4 combines with J gene TRBJ1-1; TRBD1 matches 7 bases. The V and J ends lost 3 bases and 0 bases, in that order; junction bases with no gene match: 4. The CDR3 loop spans 15 amino acids. The CDR3 sequence is CASSLRGPMNTEAFF. CDR3 in DNA: TGTGCCAGCAGTTTGAGGGGGCCCATGAACACTGAAGCTTTCTTT.

This clonotype was seen only a few times. V and J are TRBV29-1 and TRBJ2-7; 7 positions agree with TRBD1. The germline CDR1 and CDR2 sequences are SQVTM and ANQGSEA. The CDR3 covers 12 residues. The ends lost 4 bases at V and 6 bases at J; junction bases unmatched: 6. CDR3 in DNA: TGCAGCGTTGGGGGACAGATTCGCGAGCAGTACTTC. Amino acids: CSVGGQIREQYF.

In this sample, this clonotype turned up a few times. At one of its ends the junction is not consistent with the germline gene, which may arise from a read error. The rearrangement uses TRBV4-1 and TRBJ2-1, with D tentatively TRBD1 or TRBD2 (5 bases each). The CDR3 sequence is 16 residues long. The germline V gene encodes CDR1 MGHRA and CDR2 YSYEKL. DNA of the CDR3: TGCGTCAGCAGCCTCCCAGACGGGGCATCCTACAATGAGCAGTTCTTC. It is translated as CVSSLPDGASYNEQFF.

This rearrangement joins TRBV20-1 to TRBJ1-1; D remains ambiguous. Per germline, CDR1 DFQATT and CDR2 SNEGSKA (reference sequence). The V end lost 6 bases, the J end lost 1 base, and 15 bases lay between the germline ends. The CDR3 totals 14 residues. The CDR3 nucleotides read TGCAGTGCCCAGAAGGGCGGGAAGAACACTGAAGCTTTCTTT. Translated, it gives CSAQKGGKNTEAFF.

CDR3 sequence: CSVSPTNEKLFF. CDR3 DNA: TGCAGTGTCAGCCCGACTAATGAAAAACTGTTTTTT. The genes are TRBV20-1 and TRBJ1-4; D not certain. The V gene's germline CDR1 is DFQATT and CDR2 SNEGSKA (reference sequence). The CDR3 length is 12 residues. V was trimmed by 7 bases and J by 2 bases, leaving 8 bases between them.

J is TRBJ1-1 and V is TRBV7-9; D ambiguous. Trimming removed 5 bases at V and 5 bases at J, with 18 bases between. Germline V gives CDR1 SEHNR, CDR2 FQNEAQ (reference sequence). The CDR3 sequence is 15 residues long. The CDR3 bases are TGTGCCAGCAGCCCAGAGGTGGGGTTTGGTACTGAAGCTTTCTTT. Its translation is CASSPEVGFGTEAFF.

This chain connects TRBV12-3 or TRBV12-4 to TRBJ1-5, with D maybe TRBD1 (5 bases). Between the trimmed V and J ends, which lost 4 bases and 7 bases, there was a span of 14 bases. The CDR3 loop spans 14 amino acids. Here the CDR3 reads CASSSTTGGQPQHF. The CDR3 DNA is TGTGCCAGCAGTTCCACCACGGGGGGACAGCCCCAGCATTTT.

This clonotype was picked up a small number of times. The chain links TRBV5-1 to TRBJ2-1, with D perhaps given as TRBD1 or TRBD2 (6 bases each). The germline gives CDR1 SGHRS, CDR2 YFSETQ. CDR3 length equals 16 residues. V lost 0 bases, J lost 0 bases, and 10 bases lay in between. The CDR3 reads CASSLAGASSYNEQFF. In nucleotides, the CDR3 is TGCGCCAGCAGCTTGGCGGGGGCGAGCTCCTACAATGAGCAGTTCTTC. The full variable domain, completed using reference TRBV5-1 and TRBJ2-1, is KAGVTQTPRYLIKTRGQQVTLSCSPISGHRSVSWYQQTPGQGLQFLFEYFSETQRNKGNFPGRFSGRQFSNSRSEMNVSTLELGDSALYLCASSLAGASSYNEQFFGPGTRLTVL.

This sequence joins TRBV20-1 and TRBJ2-5, with 13 bases that match TRBD2. With V trimmed by 6 bases and J by 3 bases, 1 base remained unmatched. The V gene's germline CDR1 is DFQATT and CDR2 SNEGSKA (reference sequence). CDR3 size: 13 residues. CDR3 amino acids: CSAGLAGKETQYF. CDR3 bases: TGCAGTGCGGGACTAGCGGGGAAAGAGACCCAGTACTTC.

This clonotype has a count of ten or more. This chain links TRBV7-2 with TRBJ2-7, with 9 bases matching TRBD2. J lost 2 bases, V lost 5 bases, and 10 bases had no gene match. This CDR3 contains 16 residues. Germline values: CDR1 SGHTA, CDR2 FQGNSA. CDR3 bases: TGTGCCAGCAGCCCCCGGGCGGCTAGCGGGGCCTACGAGCAGTACTTC. Translation gives CASSPRAASGAYEQYF.

V and J are TRBV29-1 and TRBJ1-4, with TRBD1 matching 12 bases. Trimming cost V 7 bases and J 8 bases; bases outside gene matches: 14. The CDR3 loop spans 16 amino acids. CDR1 SQVTM and CDR2 ANQGSEA come from the germline V gene. CDR3 sequence: CSATGTGGIRGEKLFF. For the CDR3, the DNA is TGCAGCGCAACCGGGACAGGGGGCATAAGAGGAGAAAAACTGTTTTTT.

This chain connects TRBV9 to TRBJ1-6; no reliable D call. Germline CDR1 reads SGDLS; CDR2 reads YYNGEE. This CDR3 has 17 amino acids. The V end lost 0 bases, the J end lost 1 base, and 11 bases lay between the germline ends. The CDR3 sequence is CASSVGTAGSYNSPLHF. CDR3 in DNA: TGTGCCAGCAGCGTAGGTACAGCAGGTTCCTATAATTCACCCCTCCACTTT.

This clonotype was found a few times. This sequence joins TRBV4-1 and TRBJ1-3, with 7 bases aligning to TRBD1. The J segment lost 0 bases and the V segment lost 0 bases, leaving 8 bases of the junction unmatched. CDR3 length: 18 residues. CDR1 and CDR2 (germline): MGHRA, YSYEKL. In DNA, the CDR3 is TGCGCCAGCAGCCAAGATTTGGGACAGACGTCCTCTGGAAACACCATATATTTT. It is translated as CASSQDLGQTSSGNTIYF.

The chain recombines TRBV20-1 with TRBJ1-6, with 9 bases fitting TRBD1. The CDR3 spans 13 residues. Germline V CDR1 and CDR2: DFQATT, SNEGSKA (reference sequence). V shed 6 bases, J shed 9 bases, and the junction held 6 bases outside the gene matches. CDR3 protein: CSAGDRVGSPLHF. In DNA, the CDR3 is TGCAGTGCAGGGGACAGGGTGGGTTCACCCCTCCACTTT.

This chain links TRBV10-3 with TRBJ1-2; 7 bases are a match to TRBD1. This CDR3 has 16 amino acids. V shed 1 base and J 7 bases; nucleotides not matched to a gene: 12. Per the germline V gene, CDR1 is ENHRY and CDR2 is SYGVKD. The CDR3 DNA is TGTGCCATCAGTGAGTACGATAGAACAGGGGCTAGTGGCTACACCTTC. Its protein is CAISEYDRTGASGYTF.

This clonotype was seen only a few times. The rearrangement uses TRBV5-5 and TRBJ1-1, with a possible D match to TRBD1 (6 bases). V was trimmed by 3 bases and J by 0 bases, leaving 15 bases between them. Germline V lookup: CDR1 SGHKS, CDR2 YYEKEE (reference sequence). There are 16 residues in the CDR3. CDR3 bases: TGTGCCAGCAGCTCGACAGGAGGCCCTCTGAACACTGAAGCTTTCTTT. Translated: CASSSTGGPLNTEAFF.

This clonotype was seen a handful of times. The V call is TRBV20-1, the J call TRBJ2-3, with 8 bases that match TRBD2. J gave up 7 bases and V 6 bases, and 9 bases lay outside the gene matches. CDR1 and CDR2 (germline): DFQATT, SNEGSKA (reference sequence). The CDR3 totals 13 residues. CDR3 nucleotides: TGCAGTGCCATAACCGGGGGGGCGTATACGCAGTATTTT. This codes for CSAITGGAYTQYF.

This clonotype showed up just a few times. The chain has TRBV7-2 and TRBJ2-3; 9 nucleotides match TRBD2. The CDR3 is made up of 14 amino acids. V lost 11 bases, J lost 8 bases, and 14 bases stayed unmatched. Germline V gene lookup returns CDR1 SGHTA and CDR2 FQGNSA. The DNA of the CDR3 is TGTGCCTCCTTACCCGGGACTAGCCGGGGTACGCAGTATTTT. Protein product: CASLPGTSRGTQYF.

This clonotype was recorded a few times. DNA for the CDR3: TGCGCCAGCAGGAGTTCCGGGACAGGGGGCGATGAGCAGTTCTTC. As protein: CASRSSGTGGDEQFF. V and J are TRBV5-1 and TRBJ2-1; 12 nucleotides line up with TRBD1. The CDR3 length is 15 residues. V lost 5 bases, J lost 8 bases, and 8 bases stayed unmatched. Looked up from germline, CDR1 is SGHRS and CDR2 is YFSETQ.

This clonotype was counted ten times or more. The V call is TRBV24-1, the J call TRBJ2-5; D possibly corresponds to TRBD2 (6 bases). The CDR3 is 16 amino acids. Trimming left V 3 bases short and J 2 bases short, with 15 bases between. Germline CDR1 reads KGHDR; CDR2 reads SFDVKD. This CDR3 reads CATSDTKRAKQETQYF. The CDR3 DNA reads as TGTGCCACCAGTGATACCAAGCGGGCTAAGCAAGAGACCCAGTACTTC.

This rearrangement joins TRBV29-1 to TRBJ2-5; D not certain. The germline CDR1 and CDR2 sequences are SQVTM and ANQGSEA. There are 15 residues in the CDR3. Between the trimmed V and J ends, which lost 5 bases and 4 bases, there was a span of 20 bases. The CDR3 nucleotides read TGCAGCGTTTTCTGGGCGTTTCTCCGGCGAGAGACCCAGTACTTC. This translates into CSVFWAFLRRETQYF.